The 13 T cell receptor beta chains below all came from one sample that was sequenced in a study of blood T cell repertoires in COVID-19. Here immunoSEQ multiplex PCR was the method, and the copy in TCRdb shows in-frame clones only, minus some. Of 110,000 to 150,000 clones listed, around 80% were seen once; the top ten hold roughly 10%. The sample was peripheral blood. The receptors shown here come from a woman of 80 years or more in a cohort sampled during active or convalescent COVID-19.

This rearrangement joins TRBV5-1 to TRBJ1-2, with D hard to call. Trimming shortened V by 0 bases and J by 10 bases, and 16 bases separated the two germline ends. The CDR3 spans 14 residues. Germline lookup yields CDR1 SGHRS and CDR2 YFSETQ. CDR3 in DNA: TGCGCCAGCAGCTTGGGGGAGGGATATTTTTCCTACACCTTC. As protein: CASSLGEGYFSYTF.

The V call is TRBV19, the J call TRBJ2-7; the D gene is possibly TRBD2 (6 bases). This CDR3 is built from 13 residues. V lost 8 bases, J lost 0 bases, and 11 bases lay in between. Germline assignment: CDR1 LNHDA and CDR2 SQIVND (reference sequence). In DNA form, the CDR3 reads TGTGCCAGTGCCGACGGGAGCTCCTACGAGCAGTACTTC. This sequence encodes CASADGSSYEQYF.

This rearrangement joins TRBV24-1 to TRBJ2-1; D possibly corresponds to TRBD1 (5 bases). The germline V and J ends were trimmed by 4 bases and 0 bases, with 9 bases remaining between them. This CDR3 comprises 15 residues. The germline V gene has CDR1 KGHDR and CDR2 SFDVKD. The CDR3 nucleotides read TGTGCCACCAGTGAAAGGGGAAGCTCCTACAATGAGCAGTTCTTC. This translates into CATSERGSSYNEQFF.

The chain joins TRBV27 to TRBJ1-5, with D perhaps TRBD1 (5 bases). The CDR3 covers 14 residues. CDR1 and CDR2 from the germline V gene are MNHEY and SMNVEV (reference sequence). The V and J ends lost 1 base and 4 bases respectively, with 8 bases between them. This CDR3 reads CASSLYRYNQPQHF. CDR3 bases: TGTGCCAGCAGTTTATACAGGTATAATCAGCCCCAGCATTTT.

V is TRBV5-1 and J is TRBJ2-3, with D maybe TRBD1 (6 bases). V was pared by 4 bases and J by 1 base, with 10 bases between. Looked up from germline, CDR1 is SGHRS and CDR2 is YFSETQ. The CDR3 contains 14 residues. The CDR3 loop reads CASSIRTGTDTQYF. In DNA, the CDR3 is TGCGCCAGCAGCATACGGACAGGCACAGATACGCAGTATTTT.

This chain links TRBV19 with TRBJ2-5; no firm D call. Germline values: CDR1 LNHDA, CDR2 SQIVND (reference sequence). Trimming removed 2 bases at V and 5 bases at J, with 15 bases between. The length of the CDR3 is 15 residues. CDR3 sequence (DNA): TGTGCCAGTAGTATAAGGTTTCTGGGCCCGGAGACCCAGTACTTC. This codes for CASSIRFLGPETQYF.

The V call is TRBV6-6, the J call TRBJ1-1; perhaps TRBD1 as D (6 bases). The length of the CDR3 is 13 residues. Trimming left V 8 bases short and J 1 base short, with 11 bases between. In germline, CDR1 is MNHNY, CDR2 SVGAGI (reference sequence). Here the CDR3 reads CASGGRRNTEAFF. The DNA of the CDR3 is TGTGCCAGCGGGGGCAGAAGGAACACTGAAGCTTTCTTT.

The J gene is TRBJ2-2, the V gene TRBV7-9; 10 bases align to TRBD1. The CDR3 loop spans 15 amino acids. CDR1 and CDR2 (germline): SEHNR, FQNEAQ (reference sequence). J lost 6 bases, V lost 7 bases, and 8 bases had no gene match. CDR3 sequence reads: CASTQRDRGAGELFF. The CDR3 DNA reads TGTGCCAGCACCCAGAGGGACAGGGGCGCCGGGGAGCTGTTTTTT.

This rearrangement joins TRBV5-1 to TRBJ2-3; tentative D call: TRBD1 (5 bases). CDR1 SGHRS and CDR2 YFSETQ come from the germline V gene. The CDR3 runs 15 residues. V lost 4 bases and J 0 bases, leaving 12 bases between the germline ends. Written as DNA, the CDR3 is TGCGCCAGCAGCGGGTGGGGCACTAGCACAGATACGCAGTATTTT. Protein sequence: CASSGWGTSTDTQYF.

V usage is TRBV5-1 and J usage is TRBJ1-6, with 9 positions matching TRBD1. This CDR3 has 16 residues. Unmatched junction bases numbered 6, after V lost 2 bases and J lost 6 bases. The germline V gene has CDR1 SGHRS and CDR2 YFSETQ. This chain's CDR3 is CASSLQGADGNSPLHF. In nucleotides, the CDR3 is TGCGCCAGCAGCTTACAGGGGGCGGACGGTAATTCACCCCTCCACTTT.

The genes are TRBV5-1 and TRBJ2-1; 9 bases are a match to TRBD1. V dropped 1 base and J dropped 6; count of bases not matched to a gene: 14. Germline V CDR1 and CDR2: SGHRS, YFSETQ. The CDR3 is 18 residues long. CDR3 sequence: CASSLLWVTGGGFNEQFF. DNA of the CDR3: TGCGCCAGCAGCTTGTTGTGGGTGACAGGGGGTGGGTTCAATGAGCAGTTCTTC.

The chain joins TRBV2 to TRBJ1-1; TRBD1 aligns across 11 bases. The J segment lost 4 bases and the V segment lost 8 bases, leaving 6 bases of the junction unmatched. Germline V CDR1 and CDR2: SNHLY, FYNNEI. This CDR3 contains 14 residues. The CDR3 coding sequence is TGTGCCAGCGACCGGGACAGGGGGGGCACTGAAGCTTTCTTT. Translated, it gives CASDRDRGGTEAFF.

The chain is built from TRBV9 and TRBJ1-1; possible D gene TRBD1, 5 bases. The CDR3 contains 14 residues. The ends were cut back, 4 bases at V and 4 bases at J, with 14 bases in the middle. Germline CDR1 reads SGDLS; CDR2 reads YYNGEE. DNA for the CDR3: TGTGCCAGCAGCCCTCAAACGGGGGGCACTGAAGCTTTCTTT. It yields the protein CASSPQTGGTEAFF.